This TCR beta chain was identified during a study of Ad26.COV2.S vaccination and SARS-CoV-2 variants. Profiled with immunoSEQ multiplex PCR; TCRdb holds only in-frame clones, not every one. The sample contains 330,000 or so clones, 85% to 90% of which appear only once. The treatment is: 15 to 20 received Ad26.COV2.S at low or high dose, single or two shots; a few received placebo; per-sample allocation not given. Samples were taken on day 63 after the first vaccine or placebo injection. J was trimmed by 6 bases and V by 6 bases; bases with no gene match: 6. This CDR3 has 14 residues. The V gene's germline CDR1 is SGHAT and CDR2 FQNNGV. This clone was found once.

J is TRBJ2-3 and V is TRBV11-2, with 10 bases aligning to TRBD1. The TCR was taken from a person between 18 and 59 years old who received the Ad26.COV2.S COVID-19 vaccine or a placebo. The sample was peripheral blood, taken in a trial of Ad26.COV2.S vaccine versus placebo. CDR3 loop: CASSRDRGQDTQYF. The CDR3 region has the DNA TGTGCCAGCAGTCGAGACAGGGGGCAGGATACGCAGTATTTT. Variable domain in full (rest from reference TRBV11-2 and TRBJ2-3): EAGVAQSPRYKIIEKRQSVAFWCNPISGHATLYWYQQILGQGPKLLIQFQNNGVVDDSQLPKDRFSAERLKGVDSTLKIQPAKLEDSAVYLCASSRDRGQDTQYFGPGTRLTVL.